This T cell receptor (beta chain) was recorded in a study of T cells in Graves' hyperthyroidism and ophthalmopathy. Duration under 3 months, a NOSPECS grade of at least 4, and a Clinical Activity Score of at least 3 characterized the ophthalmopathy patients. Any patient presenting with uncontrolled infection, other autoimmune disease, pregnancy or lactation was left out. The CDR3 regions of TCR beta were amplified from RNA transcripts. The HTBI primer set was used in a first-round RT-PCR of the TCR CDR3. TCRdb fed the multiplex PCR reads into MiXCR, producing one record per CDR3 protein. The sample shows 250,000 to 300,000 distinct CDR3 sequences, around a fifth of them seen only once. This clonotype was recorded at least ten times. Antigen unknown. The germline CDR1 and CDR2 sequences are MNHNS and SASEGT. The CDR3 consists of 14 residues. Trimming took 5 bases from V and 1 from J; bases not matched to a gene: 2.

Study-wide results and limits: From stable hyperthyroidism, ophthalmopathy was separated by a 13 V-J model.

This receptor was taken from a man aged 45 to 65 with Graves' ophthalmopathy. The sequenced sample was blood. This chain links TRBV6-1 with TRBJ1-5, with 7 bases identical to TRBD1. The CDR3 coding sequence is TGTGCCAGCAGTCTGGGACAGAGCAATCAGCCCCAGCATTTT. It codes for CASSLGQSNQPQHF.